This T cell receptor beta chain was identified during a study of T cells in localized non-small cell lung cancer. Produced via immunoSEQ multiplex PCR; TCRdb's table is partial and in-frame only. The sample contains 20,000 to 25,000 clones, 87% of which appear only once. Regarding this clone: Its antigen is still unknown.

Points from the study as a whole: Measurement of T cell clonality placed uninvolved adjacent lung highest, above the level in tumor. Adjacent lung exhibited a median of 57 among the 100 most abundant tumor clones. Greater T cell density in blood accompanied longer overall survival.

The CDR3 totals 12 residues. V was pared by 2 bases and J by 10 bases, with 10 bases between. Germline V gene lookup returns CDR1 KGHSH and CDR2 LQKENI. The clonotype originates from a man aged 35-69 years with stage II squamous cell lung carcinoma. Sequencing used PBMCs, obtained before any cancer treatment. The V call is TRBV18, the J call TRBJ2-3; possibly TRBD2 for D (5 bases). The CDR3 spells CASSPGVGAQYF. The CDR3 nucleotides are TGTGCCAGCTCACCAGGAGTCGGGGCGCAGTATTTT. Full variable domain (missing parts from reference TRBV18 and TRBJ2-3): NAGVMQNPRHLVRRRGQEARLRCSPMKGHSHVYWYRQLPEEGLKFMVYLQKENIIDESGMPKERFSAEFPKEGPSILRIQQVVRGDSAAYFCASSPGVGAQYFGPGTRLTVL.